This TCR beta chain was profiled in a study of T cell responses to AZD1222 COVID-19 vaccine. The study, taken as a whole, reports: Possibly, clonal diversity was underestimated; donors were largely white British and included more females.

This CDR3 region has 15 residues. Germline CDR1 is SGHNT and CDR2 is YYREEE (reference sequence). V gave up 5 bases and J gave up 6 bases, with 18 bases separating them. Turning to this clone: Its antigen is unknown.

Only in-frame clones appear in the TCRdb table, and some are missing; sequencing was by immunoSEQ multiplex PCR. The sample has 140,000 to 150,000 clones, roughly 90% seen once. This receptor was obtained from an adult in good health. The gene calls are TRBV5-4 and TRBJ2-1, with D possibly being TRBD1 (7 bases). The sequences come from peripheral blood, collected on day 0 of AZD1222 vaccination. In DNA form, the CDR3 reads TGTGCCAGCAGGCAGGGGGGCCAATTGATCAATGAGCAGTTCTTC. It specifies CASRQGGQLINEQFF.